The following is a TCR beta chain sequence with its context. This sample was included in a study of T cells expressing NK-cell markers. The CDR3 totals 13 residues. CDR1 and CDR2 from the germline V gene are LGHNA and YNFKEQ. TCRdb re-called the 5' RACE reads; one entry per CDR3 protein, DNA not given. The sample yields fewer than 200,000 distinct CDR3 sequences, of which the top ten take up around a sixth. The sequenced sample was blood T cells: a sorted CD56 or NKG2C T cell subset, CD4+ or CD8+ T cells, or bulk PBMC T cells (not recorded which). V and J are TRBV4-2 and TRBJ1-5. The receptor was derived from a woman aged 18 to 69 in good health. CDR3 residues: CASSQDSNQPQHF.